Listed below are T cell receptor beta chains from one sample, sequenced in a study of blood T cell repertoires in COVID-19. Only in-frame clones appear in the TCRdb table, and some are missing; sequencing was by immunoSEQ multiplex PCR. The table shows 110,000 to 150,000 clones, with about nine tenths occurring only once. Sequenced input: PBMCs or T cells enriched from blood (not recorded which). The receptors originated from a man in his forties or fifties who had recovered from COVID-19. Both conserved end residues are part of each CDR3. A D gene is named only where the DNA matches it firmly. Some rows have no size entry. The others give once, few or many, or a class for an expanded clone.

D gene	CDR3 length	V gene	clone size	J gene	CDR3 DNA	CDR3 protein
-	13	TRBV3-1/TRBV3-2	few	TRBJ1-2	TGTGCCAGCAGCGCGGGGGCTCACTATGGCTACACCTTC	CASSAGAHYGYTF
-	14	TRBV2	-	TRBJ2-7	TGTGCCAGCAAGACTCAGGGTTTCTCCTACGAGCAGTACTTC	CASKTQGFSYEQYF
-	15	TRBV9	-	TRBJ2-7	TGTGCCAGCAGCGTACAGGGATGGAGCTCCTACGAGCAGTACTTC	CASSVQGWSSYEQYF
TRBD1	15	TRBV9	-	TRBJ1-5	TGTGCCAGCAGCTGGGACAGGGAGAGCAATCAGCCCCAGCATTTT	CASSWDRESNQPQHF
TRBD1	14	TRBV24-1	-	TRBJ2-5	TGTGCCACCAGTGAGACAGGGGGCCGGGAGACCCAGTACTTC	CATSETGGRETQYF
-	11	TRBV18	-	TRBJ2-7	TGTGCCAGCTCACCCGATCGGGAGCAGTACTTC	CASSPDREQYF
-	16	TRBV7-2	-	TRBJ1-5	TGTGCCAGCAGCCCGGAACGGCGGTTTAGCAATCAGCCCCAGCATTTT	CASSPERRFSNQPQHF
-	14	TRBV27	-	TRBJ2-3	TGTGCCAGCAGTGTCACTGCACTCACAGATACGCAGTATTTT	CASSVTALTDTQYF
TRBD2	15	TRBV6-5	-	TRBJ2-3	TGTGCCAGCAGTTCGCGGGGGGGGACAGCAGATACGCAGTATTTT	CASSSRGGTADTQYF
-	14	TRBV14	-	TRBJ1-2	TGTGCCAGCAGCCAAGGGCTCTTAAACTATGGCTACACCTTC	CASSQGLLNYGYTF
-	13	TRBV30	-	TRBJ1-2	TGTGCCTGGAGTGTACGATCCTCGGTGGGCTACACCTTC	CAWSVRSSVGYTF
TRBD1	16	TRBV7-9	-	TRBJ1-6	TGTGCCAGCAGCTTAGGACAGGGATTCTATAATTCACCCCTCCACTTT	CASSLGQGFYNSPLHF
-	14	TRBV2	-	TRBJ2-5	TGTGCCAGCAGTGTGGGGGGACAGACAGAGACCCAGTACTTC	CASSVGGQTETQYF
-	13	TRBV20-1	-	TRBJ1-1	TGCAGTGCTAGTAACAGTACCCTCACTGAAGCTTTCTTT	CSASNSTLTEAFF
-	15	TRBV11-2	-	TRBJ1-5	TGTGCCAGCAGCAGACAGCAGGGGACGAATCAGCCCCAGCATTTT	CASSRQQGTNQPQHF
TRBD1	11	TRBV7-9	-	TRBJ1-6	TGTGCCAGCAGCTCAACAGGGGACCCGCACTTT	CASSSTGDPHF
-	16	TRBV3-1/TRBV3-2	-	TRBJ1-1	TGTGCCAGCAGCCAACAGCCCCCAGGGTTGGGGACTGAAGCTTTCTTT	CASSQQPPGLGTEAFF